These 24 T cell receptor beta chains share one sample of origin, sequenced in a study of shared clonotypes between healthy human individuals. Assay used: immunoSEQ multiplex PCR; TCRdb lists only in-frame clones, some missing. The sample includes some 2.1 million clones, 85% to 95% of them seen just once. Sample: naive CD4+ T cells sorted from blood. Documented subset: CD45RA+ positively selected. All receptors derive from a man aged 18 to 30 in good health.

The CDR3 bases are TGTGCCAGCAGCAGGGATTATGGCTACACCTTC. As protein: CASSRDYGYTF. This chain uses TRBV9 with TRBJ1-2; D is unresolved. From germline, CDR1 is SGDLS and CDR2 YYNGEE. The V gene lost 4 bases and the J gene lost 5 bases, with 6 bases spanning the gap. The CDR3 totals 11 residues.

The chain recombines TRBV7-9 with TRBJ2-5; the D gene is possibly TRBD1 (5 bases). The CDR3 totals 13 residues. Germline CDR1 reads SEHNR; CDR2 reads FQNEAQ (reference sequence). V was pared by 5 bases and J by 5 bases, with 12 bases between. The CDR3 spells CASSIDPGETQYF. In DNA, the CDR3 is TGTGCCAGCAGCATTGATCCAGGGGAGACCCAGTACTTC.

V and J are TRBV5-6 and TRBJ2-1, with unresolved D. Germline CDR1 SGHDT, CDR2 YYEEEE. The V and J ends lost 4 bases and 9 bases respectively, with 8 bases between them. The CDR3 covers 11 residues. The CDR3 sequence: CASSRDGEQFF. The DNA for the CDR3 is TGTGCCAGCAGCAGGGATGGTGAGCAGTTCTTC.

The chain couples TRBV6-5 to TRBJ1-1; D uncertain. The CDR3 has 15 residues. V was cut by 4 bases and J by 5 bases, with 17 bases left in between. From germline, CDR1 is MNHEY and CDR2 SVGAGI. The CDR3 sequence: CASSSPSGKWTEAFF. CDR3 in DNA: TGTGCCAGCAGTTCCCCATCTGGGAAATGGACTGAAGCTTTCTTT.

Notes on this clone: The junction shows a germline mismatch at one end, possibly a read error. V usage is TRBV12-5 and J usage is TRBJ2-3, with D possibly being TRBD1 (5 bases). This CDR3 spans 12 amino acids. CDR1 is LGHNT, CDR2 FRNRAP, per germline. This chain's CDR3 is CASSMGTGTQYF. The CDR3 nucleotides are TGTGCTAGTTCGATGGGCACAGGTACGCAGTATTTT.

The gene calls are TRBV28 and TRBJ2-2; 7 bases are shared with TRBD1. The CDR3 has 15 residues. The trim removed 4 bases at V and 1 base at J, leaving 3 bases unmatched. Germline V gene sequence: CDR1 MDHEN, CDR2 SYDVKM. The DNA of the CDR3 is TGTGCCAGCAGTTCCTACAGGGGGAACACCGGGGAGCTGTTTTTT. This gives the protein CASSSYRGNTGELFF.

The rearrangement uses TRBV28 and TRBJ1-3; D might be TRBD1 (6 bases). The V and J ends lost 2 bases and 10 bases respectively, with 6 bases between them. This CDR3 contains 11 residues. CDR1 MDHEN and CDR2 SYDVKM come from the germline V gene. CDR3 bases: TGTGCCAGCAGTTTACAGGGGACCATATATTTT. The encoded protein is CASSLQGTIYF.

V gene TRBV5-3 combines with J gene TRBJ1-2; D gene uncertain. TRBV5-3 is labeled an ORF, and its function is uncertain. The V end was cut by 7 bases, the J end by 8 bases, with 21 bases between. CDR3 length equals 14 residues. The CDR3 reads CARSIKDPTWGYTF. Here the CDR3 DNA reads TGTGCCAGATCCATTAAGGACCCCACCTGGGGCTACACCTTC.

The CDR3 loop is CASSVNRPPDTQYF. CDR3 DNA sequence: TGTGCCAGCAGCGTAAACAGGCCCCCAGATACGCAGTATTTT. The chain combines TRBV9 with TRBJ2-3, with D tentatively TRBD1 (5 bases). This CDR3 spans 14 amino acids. Germline loops: CDR1 SGDLS, CDR2 YYNGEE. V was pared by 1 base and J by 4 bases, with 10 bases between.

The chain uses TRBV7-9 and TRBJ2-1; TRBD2 might be the D (6 bases). This CDR3 is built from 15 residues. Germline V gene sequence: CDR1 SEHNR, CDR2 FQNEAQ (reference sequence). Trimming left V 3 bases short and J 8 bases short, with 17 bases between. The CDR3, as DNA: TGTGCCAGCAGCTTGGTACTAGCCCCCTCGTATGAGCAGTTCTTC. The encoded protein is CASSLVLAPSYEQFF.

The V gene is TRBV16, the J gene TRBJ2-5, with 7 bases matching TRBD2. Trimming removed 0 bases from V and 1 base from J; junction bases left unmatched: 2. Germline lookup yields CDR1 KGHSY and CDR2 FQNENV. CDR3 length: 15 residues. For the CDR3, the DNA is TGTGCCAGCAGCCAATCGGGAGGGCCCCAAGAGACCCAGTACTTC. It yields the protein CASSQSGGPQETQYF. The full variable domain, rest sourced from reference TRBV16 and TRBJ2-5, is GEEVAQTPKHLVRGEGQKAKLYCAPIKGHSYVFWYQQVLKNEFKFLISFQNENVFDETGMPKERFSAKCLPNSPCSLEIQATKLEDSAVYFCASSQSGGPQETQYFGPGTRLLVL.

The V call is TRBV27, the J call TRBJ1-5, with D perhaps matching TRBD1 (6 bases). CDR1 and CDR2 (germline): MNHEY, SMNVEV (reference sequence). This CDR3 is built from 13 residues. Between the trimmed V and J ends, which lost 5 bases and 5 bases, there was a span of 10 bases. The DNA for the CDR3 is TGTGCCAGCAGTCGGCAGGGGTATCAGCCCCAGCATTTT. This encodes CASSRQGYQPQHF.

J is TRBJ2-2 and V is TRBV28; D ambiguous. V was cut by 6 bases and J by 0 bases, with 11 bases left in between. CDR1 is MDHEN and CDR2 is SYDVKM in the germline V gene. This CDR3 is 15 amino acids long. CDR3 region: CASRRLGSNTGELFF. DNA for the CDR3: TGTGCCAGCAGGCGACTCGGATCGAACACCGGGGAGCTGTTTTTT.

This chain connects TRBV7-2 to TRBJ1-6; TRBD1 is a possible D gene (5 bases). V lost 5 bases and J 6 bases, leaving 17 bases between the germline ends. From germline, CDR1 is SGHTA and CDR2 FQGNSA. The CDR3 loop spans 16 amino acids. CDR3 loop: CASSLLPGSPNSPLHF. CDR3 sequence (DNA): TGTGCCAGCAGCCTCCTCCCAGGGTCGCCTAATTCACCCCTCCACTTT. The variable domain in full, completed from reference TRBV7-2 and TRBJ1-6, reads GAGVSQSPSNKVTEKGKDVELRCDPISGHTALYWYRQSLGQGLEFLIYFQGNSAPDKSGLPSDRFSAERTGGSVSTLTIQRTQQEDSAVYLCASSLLPGSPNSPLHFGNGTRLTVT.

The chain's CDR3 is CASTQGIKANYGYTF. CDR3 nucleotides: TGTGCCAGCACCCAAGGGATTAAGGCTAACTATGGCTACACCTTC. The chain couples TRBV28 to TRBJ1-2; D remains ambiguous. V was trimmed by 7 bases and J by 0 bases, leaving 15 bases between them. The germline CDR1 and CDR2 sequences are MDHEN and SYDVKM. This CDR3 contains 15 residues.

The chain uses TRBV5-6 and TRBJ1-5, with D unclear. V was trimmed by 2 bases and J by 2 bases, leaving 14 bases between them. The CDR3 is 16 amino acids. Germline values: CDR1 SGHDT, CDR2 YYEEEE. CDR3 loop: CASSFEMGRGNQPQHF. CDR3 DNA sequence: TGTGCCAGCAGCTTTGAGATGGGGAGAGGCAATCAGCCCCAGCATTTT.

The chain couples TRBV6-1 to TRBJ1-1; no definite D call. CDR1 and CDR2 from the germline V gene are MNHNS and SASEGT. This CDR3 contains 15 residues. The V end was cut by 3 bases, the J end by 0 bases, with 11 bases between. The CDR3: CASSEPGNMNTEAFF. CDR3 bases: TGTGCCAGCAGTGAGCCGGGAAATATGAACACTGAAGCTTTCTTT.

A word on this clone: This clone may be a read error of a much larger clone one base away. Different DNA sequences within this sample yield the same CDR3. The chain recombines TRBV29-1 with TRBJ1-1; D is possibly TRBD1 (5 bases). The CDR3 covers 13 residues. Germline V CDR1 and CDR2: SQVTM, ANQGSEA. Written as DNA, the CDR3 is TGCAGCGTTGAGGGACGGCTGAACACAGAAGCTTTCTTT. It codes for CSVEGRLNTEAFF.

Points on this clone: The DNA is left out, because the CDR3 cannot be placed on it with certainty; the CDR3 is given as TCRdb lists it. The chain recombines TRBV5-4 with TRBJ2-5; whether TRBD2, the table's D call, matches the DNA was not checked. Germline V CDR1 and CDR2: SGHNT, YYREEE (reference sequence). 16 amino acids form the CDR3, both terminal residues included. CDR3 loop: CASSFFVLASKETQYF.

This rearrangement joins TRBV28 to TRBJ2-7; the D is unclear. The CDR3 contains 16 residues. Germline CDR1 and CDR2: MDHEN and SYDVKM. Trimming left V 4 bases short and J 0 bases short, with 16 bases between. In DNA, the CDR3 is TGTGCCAGCAGTTCCCTCAGACTCTCGAGCTCCTACGAGCAGTACTTC. As protein: CASSSLRLSSSYEQYF.

This clone was seen once. V and J are TRBV10-1 and TRBJ2-2; D is undetermined. Trimming removed 0 bases from V and 10 bases from J, with 12 bases in between. This CDR3 has 14 residues. The V gene's germline CDR1 is WNHNN and CDR2 SYGVQD (reference sequence). The CDR3 region is CASSESQSTPELFF. In DNA form, the CDR3 reads TGCGCCAGCAGTGAGTCACAGAGCACCCCGGAGCTGTTTTTT.

The genes are TRBV19 and TRBJ1-2; 8 nucleotides align to TRBD1. Germline V gene lookup returns CDR1 LNHDA and CDR2 SQIVND (reference sequence). The CDR3 is 15 amino acids. The V and J ends lost 1 base and 4 bases, in that order; junction bases with no gene match: 5. DNA of the CDR3: TGTGCCAGTAGTATAGGGCAGGGGGCCGGCTATGGCTACACCTTC. This encodes CASSIGQGAGYGYTF.

The chain uses TRBV6-1 and TRBJ1-3; the D is unclear. Germline values: CDR1 MNHNS, CDR2 SASEGT. V lost 1 base and J lost 3, with 4 bases in between. This CDR3 has 13 residues. CDR3 residues: CASSEGLGNTIYF. DNA of the CDR3: TGTGCCAGCAGTGAAGGGCTTGGAAACACCATATATTTT.

The genes are TRBV6-6 and TRBJ2-7; D is possibly TRBD1 or TRBD2 (5 bases each). The germline V and J ends were trimmed by 9 bases and 3 bases, with 15 bases remaining between them. Germline assignment: CDR1 MNHNY and CDR2 SVGAGI (reference sequence). CDR3 size: 13 residues. This CDR3 is CASCSGTFYEQYF. The CDR3 bases are TGTGCCAGTTGCTCCGGGACCTTCTACGAGCAGTACTTC.